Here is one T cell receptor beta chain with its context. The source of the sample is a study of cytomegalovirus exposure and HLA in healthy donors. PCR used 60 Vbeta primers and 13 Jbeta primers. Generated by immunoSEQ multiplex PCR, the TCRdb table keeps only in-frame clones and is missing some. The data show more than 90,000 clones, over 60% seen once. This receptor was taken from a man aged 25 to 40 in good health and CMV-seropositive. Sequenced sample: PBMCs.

The CDR3 DNA reads as TGCGCCAGCACCGTACAGGGGGCGAACACTGAAGCTTTCTTT. It specifies CASTVQGANTEAFF. The rearrangement links TRBV5-1 to TRBJ1-1; TRBD1 aligns across 9 bases. The CDR3 loop spans 14 amino acids. CDR1 is SGHRS, CDR2 YFSETQ, per germline. With V trimmed by 6 bases and J by 1 base, 4 bases remained unmatched.